This T cell receptor (beta chain) was profiled in a study of cytomegalovirus exposure and HLA in healthy donors. Although they were nominally healthy when sampled, donors likely had unrecorded immune exposures. Study conclusions and caveats: Analyzed later, association rates of TCRs varied across HLA loci, with DRB1 most and HLA-C fewest. Presence/absence analyses assumed roughly uniform sequencing depth across donors, which may not hold. A later analysis linked around 17,000 TCR beta sequences to HLA alleles at 0.05 false discovery rate.

The PCR made use of 60 Vbeta and 13 Jbeta primers. Clones were read by immunoSEQ multiplex PCR, and TCRdb kept only the in-frame ones, dropping some. The repertoire holds 100,000 or so clones, with approximately 84% as singletons. The CDR3 is 15 amino acids. Germline CDR1 and CDR2: MNHEY and SVGAGI. The V segment lost 6 bases and the J segment 5 bases; nucleotides outside the gene matches: 10. This clone was found once. Its antigen remains unidentified. Sequenced input: PBMCs. The TCR originated in a man younger than 30 in good health and CMV-seronegative. The genes are TRBV6-5 and TRBJ2-4; TRBD2 matches at 7 bases. The chain's CDR3 is CASSVDRGRENIQYF. The CDR3 DNA is TGTGCCAGCAGCGTTGACCGGGGGAGGGAAAACATTCAGTACTTC.